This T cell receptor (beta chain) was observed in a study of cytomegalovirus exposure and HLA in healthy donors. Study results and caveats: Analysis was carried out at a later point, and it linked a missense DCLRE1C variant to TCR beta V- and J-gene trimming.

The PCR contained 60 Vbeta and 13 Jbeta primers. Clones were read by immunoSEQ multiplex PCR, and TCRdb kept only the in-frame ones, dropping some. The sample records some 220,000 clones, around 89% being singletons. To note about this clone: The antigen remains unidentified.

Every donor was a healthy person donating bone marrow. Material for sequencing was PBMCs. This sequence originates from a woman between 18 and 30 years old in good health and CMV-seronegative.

The CDR3 protein is CASSPDRGDEQYF. CDR3 nucleotide sequence: TGTGCCAGCAGCCCGGACAGGGGCGACGAGCAGTACTTC. V gene TRBV5-4 combines with J gene TRBJ2-7, with 9 bases aligning to TRBD1. V shed 4 bases, J shed 5 bases, and the junction held 4 bases outside the gene matches. The CDR3 is 13 residues long. The germline V gene has CDR1 SGHNT and CDR2 YYREEE (reference sequence).